Listed below are T cell receptor beta chains from one sample, sequenced in a study of Graves' ophthalmopathy and Graves' hyperthyroidism. TCRdb itself ran the multiplex PCR reads through MiXCR, one entry per CDR3 protein. The table includes about 400,000 distinct CDR3 sequences, around 20% detected once. The sequencing sample was made of peripheral blood. The receptors were gathered from a woman in her late teens or twenties with Graves' ophthalmopathy. The CDR3 runs from the conserved cysteine through the conserved F or W. The order of the fields is clone size, D gene, J gene, V gene, CDR3 DNA, CDR3 protein. A D gene is named only where the DNA matches it firmly. Only part of the rows carry a size: once, few, many, or a class if the clone is expanded.

>NA|NA|TRBJ2-5|TRBV5-6
TGTGCCAGCAGCTTCGGGACTCGGATTCTCCAAGAGACCCAGTACTTC
CASSFGTRILQETQYF
>many|NA|TRBJ1-1|TRBV6-1
TGTGCCTCCCTCATGGGGGACATCAACACTGAAGCTTTCTTT
CASLMGDINTEAFF
>many|NA|TRBJ1-1|TRBV2
TGTGCCAGCAGTTTCCAGGGGACTGGAGCTGAAGCTTTCTTT
CASSFQGTGAEAFF
>many|NA|TRBJ1-1|TRBV7-9
TGTGCCAGCAGCTTAACTACAGGCACTGAAGCTTTCTTT
CASSLTTGTEAFF
>few|NA|TRBJ1-3|TRBV13
TGTGCCAGCAGCTTAGGCCTCGGGGAAGCCGGAAACACCATATATTTT
CASSLGLGEAGNTIYF
>few|TRBD1|TRBJ2-7|TRBV6-1
TGTGCCAGCCACAGGGGGCACTACGAGCAGTACTTC
CASHRGHYEQYF
>many|NA|TRBJ2-4|TRBV28
TGTGCCAGCAGTTTCATCGACAGCCCCAAAAACATTCAGTACTTC
CASSFIDSPKNIQYF
>NA|NA|TRBJ1-5|TRBV25-1
TGTGCCAGCAGAGGGGCCGGGAGCAATCAGCCCCAGCATTTT
CASRGAGSNQPQHF
>NA|TRBD1|TRBJ1-1|TRBV12-3/TRBV12-4
TGTGCCAGCAGTTTCGGTTGGGACAGTGAAGCTTTCTTT
CASSFGWDSEAFF
>few|NA|TRBJ1-1|TRBV5-5
TGTGCCAGCAGCCACCCCGGTGGAGGGTCGGACACTGAAGCTTTCTTT
CASSHPGGGSDTEAFF
>many|NA|TRBJ1-6|TRBV18
TGTGCCAGCTCACCATTTGGGGAGTACGGTTCACCCCTCCACTTT
CASSPFGEYGSPLHF
>many|NA|TRBJ2-2|TRBV24-1
TGTGCCACCAGTGGGAGGGGCACCACCGGGGAGCTGTTTTTT
CATSGRGTTGELFF
>NA|TRBD1|TRBJ1-6|TRBV7-2
TGTGCCAGCAGCTTAGCGCGGACAGGGACTTCACCCCTCCACTTT
CASSLARTGTSPLHF
>few|NA|TRBJ1-1|TRBV30
TGTGCCTGGAGTAGAGTGGGGGGTGATGAAGCTTTCTTT
CAWSRVGGDEAFF
>many|NA|TRBJ2-5|TRBV28
TGTGCCAGCAGTTTTATAGAGACCCAGTACTTC
CASSFIETQYF
>many|NA|TRBJ2-7|TRBV6-5
TGTGCCAGCAGTTATTCCACCCCGCTCTACGAGCAGTACTTC
CASSYSTPLYEQYF
>NA|NA|TRBJ2-2|TRBV7-3
TGTGCCAGCAGCTTAACGCAGGACATCACCGGGGAGCTGTTTTTT
CASSLTQDITGELFF
>many|TRBD1|TRBJ1-5|TRBV20-1
TGCAGTGCTAGAGATGTAGGGACAGGGTTGCAGCCCCAGCATTTT
CSARDVGTGLQPQHF
>many|NA|TRBJ1-5|TRBV19
TGTGCCAGTAGTATTGGGGGAGTAAATCAGCCCCAGCATTTT
CASSIGGVNQPQHF
>many|NA|TRBJ2-2|TRBV4-1
TGCGCCAGCGCGGTCGCAGGGAACACCGGGGAGCTGTTTTTT
CASAVAGNTGELFF
>many|NA|TRBJ2-7|TRBV6-5
TGTGCCAGCAGCGCGGGACAGTCTTTCTACGAGCAGTACTTC
CASSAGQSFYEQYF
>few|NA|TRBJ1-1|TRBV4-3
TGCGCCAGCAGCCAAGAGCTCGGACACGCGAACACTGAAGCTTTCTTT
CASSQELGHANTEAFF
>many|TRBD1|TRBJ1-5|TRBV20-1
TGCAGTGCTAGACAGACAGGGACTGGTCAGCCCCAGCATTTT
CSARQTGTGQPQHF
>many|NA|TRBJ2-7|TRBV7-6
TGTGCCAGCAGCTCCGGACTATCTTCGATTGACGAGCAGTACTTC
CASSSGLSSIDEQYF
>many|TRBD1|TRBJ1-6|TRBV6-1
TGTGCCAGCAGTAAGACAGGGGCGAGCGTTTCACCCCTCCACTTT
CASSKTGASVSPLHF
>many|NA|TRBJ1-1|TRBV29-1
TGCAGCGTTGGGGGTTGGAACACTGAAGCTTTCTTT
CSVGGWNTEAFF
>NA|TRBD2|TRBJ2-5|TRBV6-1
TGTGCCGGCACCGGGACTAGCGGCCAGGAAGGGAAGACCCAGTACTTC
CAGTGTSGQEGKTQYF
>many|NA|TRBJ2-5|TRBV24-1
TGTGCCACCAGTGATGGGGGGCTCGCGGGGGAGACCCAGTACTTC
CATSDGGLAGETQYF
>many|NA|TRBJ2-5|TRBV20-1
TGCAGTGCTCGTCGCCGGGGGCAGGAGACCCAGTACTTC
CSARRRGQETQYF
>many|NA|TRBJ2-2|TRBV3-1
TGTGCCAGCAGCCAAATCGGGGAGCTGTTTTTT
CASSQIGELFF
>NA|TRBD1|TRBJ1-5|TRBV6-2/TRBV6-3
TGTGCCAGCAGTTACTGGGGACAGGGAGGTCAGCCCCAGCATTTT
CASSYWGQGGQPQHF
>many|NA|TRBJ1-1|TRBV12-3/TRBV12-4
TGTGCCAGCAGTCAGACCCCTGAAGCTTTCTTT
CASSQTPEAFF
>NA|TRBD1|TRBJ2-5|TRBV6-2/TRBV6-3
TGTGCCAGCAGTGGGGACAGGCCGAACCAAGAGACCCAGTACTTC
CASSGDRPNQETQYF
>many|NA|TRBJ2-7|TRBV30
TGTGCCTGGGAGGGGGAAGTTCTGTACTTC
CAWEGEVLYF
>many|NA|TRBJ1-6|TRBV5-1
TGCGCCAGCCGACGGGGACCACCGACCAATAATTCACCCCTCCACTTT
CASRRGPPTNNSPLHF
>few|TRBD1|TRBJ1-5|TRBV6-1
TGTGCCAGCGCAACAGGGGCGACCTATCAGCCCCAGCATTTT
CASATGATYQPQHF
>NA|TRBD2|TRBJ2-7|TRBV30
TGTGCCGGGAGGACGGGGGGATACGAGCAGTACTTC
CAGRTGGYEQYF
>many|TRBD1|TRBJ2-7|TRBV27
TGTGCCAGCAGCCCGGACAGGGGCGAGCAGTACTTC
CASSPDRGEQYF
>many|NA|TRBJ1-2|TRBV2
TGTGCCAGTCCAGTGGAGGGGATGAATTATGGCTACACCTTC
CASPVEGMNYGYTF
>many|NA|TRBJ1-1|TRBV6-5
TGTGCCAGCAGTTACCATTCCCGAATGAACACTGAAGCTTTCTTT
CASSYHSRMNTEAFF
>many|NA|TRBJ2-7|TRBV10-3
TGTGCCATCAGTGAGTCTGGGGGACCCTACGAGCAGTACTTC
CAISESGGPYEQYF
>many|NA|TRBJ1-5|TRBV6-1
TGTGCCAGCAGGAAGGCGGATCAGCCCCAGCATTTT
CASRKADQPQHF
>many|TRBD1|TRBJ1-1|TRBV19
TGTGCCAGTAAGCAGGGGGCAACGGATACGGCTGAAGCTTTCTTT
CASKQGATDTAEAFF
>NA|TRBD2|TRBJ2-7|TRBV30
TGTGCCTGGCGTCGGGCTAGCGGGGGGCCATCCTACGAGCAGTACTTC
CAWRRASGGPSYEQYF
>NA|NA|TRBJ1-5|TRBV5-1
TGCGCCAGCAGCTTGGACAGGGAAGGGCCCCAGCATTTT
CASSLDREGPQHF
>NA|NA|TRBJ1-5|TRBV7-2
TGTGCCAGCAGCTTAAGCCCCACCCAGCCCCAGCATTTT
CASSLSPTQPQHF